This TCR beta chain was sequenced during a study of cytotoxic CD8 clonotypes in ibrutinib-treated CLL. TCRdb keeps only in-frame clones here, not all; method: immunoSEQ multiplex PCR. The sample consists of some 130,000 clones, approximately 85% of them appearing once. Trimming took off 5 bases at V and 1 base at J, with 12 bases between the two ends. Germline V gives CDR1 LNHDA, CDR2 SQIVND (reference sequence). This CDR3 is 15 amino acids long. The sample consisted of PBMCs, taken after 24 months of ibrutinib treatment. This sequence was found in a human donor with chronic lymphocytic leukemia. The V gene is TRBV19, the J gene TRBJ2-1; weak D call: TRBD2 (5 bases). The CDR3 region has the DNA TGTGCCAGTAGTGTAAAACTAGGTTCCTACAATGAGCAGTTCTTC. This gives the protein CASSVKLGSYNEQFF.